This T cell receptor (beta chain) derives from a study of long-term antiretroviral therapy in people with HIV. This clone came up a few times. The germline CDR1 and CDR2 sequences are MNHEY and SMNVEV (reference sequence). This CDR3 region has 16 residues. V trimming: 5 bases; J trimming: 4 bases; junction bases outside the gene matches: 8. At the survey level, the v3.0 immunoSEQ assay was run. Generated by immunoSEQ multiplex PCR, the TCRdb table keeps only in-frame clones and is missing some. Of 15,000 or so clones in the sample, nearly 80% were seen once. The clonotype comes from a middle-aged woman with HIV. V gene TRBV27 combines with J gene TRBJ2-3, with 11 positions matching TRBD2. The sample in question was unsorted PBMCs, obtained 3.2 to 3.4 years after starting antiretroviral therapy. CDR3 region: CASSKLAGVLSDTQYF. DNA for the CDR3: TGTGCCAGCAGTAAACTAGCGGGGGTCCTCTCAGATACGCAGTATTTT.